This TCR beta chain was captured by sequencing in a study of Ad26.COV2.S vaccination and SARS-CoV-2 variants. The data were produced by immunoSEQ multiplex PCR, yet TCRdb's version contains in-frame clones alone and is incomplete. Among 150,000 to 200,000 clones, around nine tenths were seen once, and the ten largest hold about 5.5%. The CDR3 runs to 18 residues. Study-wide results and caveats: Analyses of TCR breadth and depth may have underestimated total T cell responses.

Regarding this clone: Antigen specificity is unknown.

The rearrangement uses TRBV7-5 and TRBJ2-3; TRBD1 is taken as the D call from the table, unchecked against the DNA. TRBV7-5 is given as a pseudogene. The material was peripheral blood, obtained after recovery from COVID-19. The TCR sequence derives from a human donor who had recovered from COVID-19. CDR3 protein: CARSSGGGQGTPTDTQYF. In DNA form, the CDR3 reads TGTGCCAGAAGCTCGGGAGGGGGACAGGGGACCCCCACAGATACGCAGTATTTT.